The entry that follows covers one T cell receptor (beta chain) sequence. Its antigen is as yet unknown. Here immunoSEQ multiplex PCR was the method, and the copy in TCRdb shows in-frame clones only, minus some. The table lists 90,000 to 100,000 clones, roughly 90% of them singletons. The data originate from a study of T cell responses to AZD1222 COVID-19 vaccine. Study-level findings and limits: At 160-218 and 743-854, vaccine-associated CD4 TCRs were dominant, and they spanned spike. Following two doses of AZD1222, Spike-specific TCR breadth and depth rose. Targets within unmutated variant regions were reportedly found for nearly half of spike-specific TCRs. Donors were largely white British and mainly female; clonal diversity was possibly underestimated.

In germline, CDR1 is MDHEN, CDR2 SYDVKM. There are 15 residues in the CDR3. The V segment lost 5 bases and the J segment 1 base; nucleotides outside the gene matches: 5. The receptor was derived from an adult in good health. V gene TRBV28 combines with J gene TRBJ1-3, with 7 bases aligning to TRBD1. Source: peripheral blood, taken on day 0 of AZD1222 vaccination. CDR3 sequence (DNA): TGTGCCAGCAGTACCCCGACAGGGTCTGGAAACACCATATATTTT. Protein sequence: CASSTPTGSGNTIYF.